This T cell receptor beta chain was obtained from a study of control samples from healthy donors and cancer patients. TCRdb's table, derived via immunoSEQ multiplex PCR, lists solely in-frame clones and lacks some. The sample has 35,000 to 50,000 clones, about 95% seen once. The CDR3 spans 15 residues. Trimming removed 7 bases at V and 4 bases at J, with 19 bases between. CDR1 is LGHDT and CDR2 is YNNKEL in the germline V gene (reference sequence). The chain couples TRBV3-1 (or the pseudogene TRBV3-2) to TRBJ1-1, with D hard to call. The material sequenced was blood. This clonotype was obtained from a man between 60 and 75 years old in good health. The CDR3 DNA reads TGTGCCAGCAACCCAACCCCGGACGCGGCCACTGAAGCTTTCTTT. The encoded protein is CASNPTPDAATEAFF.